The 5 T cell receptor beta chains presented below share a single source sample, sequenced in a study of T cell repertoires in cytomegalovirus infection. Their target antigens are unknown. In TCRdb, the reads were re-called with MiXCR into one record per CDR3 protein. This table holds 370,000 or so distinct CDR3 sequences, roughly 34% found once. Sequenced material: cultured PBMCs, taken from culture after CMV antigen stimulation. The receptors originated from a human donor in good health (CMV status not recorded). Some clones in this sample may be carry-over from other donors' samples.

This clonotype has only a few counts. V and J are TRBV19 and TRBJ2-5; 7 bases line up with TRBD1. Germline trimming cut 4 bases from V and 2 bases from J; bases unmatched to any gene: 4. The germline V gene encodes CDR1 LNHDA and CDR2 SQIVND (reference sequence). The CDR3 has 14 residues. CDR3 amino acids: CASSSGTAQETQYF. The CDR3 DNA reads TGTGCCAGTAGTAGTGGGACAGCACAAGAGACCCAGTACTTC.

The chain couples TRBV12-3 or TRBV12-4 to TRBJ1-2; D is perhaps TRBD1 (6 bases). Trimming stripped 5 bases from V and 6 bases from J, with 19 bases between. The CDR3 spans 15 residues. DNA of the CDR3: TGTGCCAGCAGTAAAGTCGGGGGCAGGGGAGATGGCTACACCTTC. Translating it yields CASSKVGGRGDGYTF.

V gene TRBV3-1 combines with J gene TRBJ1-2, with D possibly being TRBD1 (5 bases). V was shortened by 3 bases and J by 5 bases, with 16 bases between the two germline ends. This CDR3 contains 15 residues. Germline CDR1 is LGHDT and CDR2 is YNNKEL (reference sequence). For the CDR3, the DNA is TGTGCCAGCAGCCACGACAGAGCCCTGGGGTATGGCTACACCTTC. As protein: CASSHDRALGYGYTF.

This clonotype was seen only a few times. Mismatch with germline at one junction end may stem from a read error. CDR3 nucleotides: TGTGCCAGCTCACCACTAGGACTAGCGGCCTACGAGCAATACTTC. The encoded protein is CASSPLGLAAYEQYF. This chain connects TRBV18 to TRBJ2-7; 10 nucleotides line up with TRBD2. The germline CDR1 and CDR2 sequences are KGHSH and LQKENI. The CDR3 is 15 residues long.

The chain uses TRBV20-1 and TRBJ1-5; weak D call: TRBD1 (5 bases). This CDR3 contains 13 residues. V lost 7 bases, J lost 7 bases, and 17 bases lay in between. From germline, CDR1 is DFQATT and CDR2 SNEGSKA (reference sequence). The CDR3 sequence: CSGNAGEGQPQHF. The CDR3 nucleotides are TGCAGTGGGAATGCGGGGGAGGGCCAGCCCCAGCATTTT.